The 6 T cell receptor beta chains below come from one sample, sequenced in a study of response to subunit inactivated influenza vaccine. TCRdb fed the RT-PCR reads into MiXCR, producing one record per CDR3 protein. The table lists about 580,000 distinct CDR3 sequences, around 15% of them singletons. The material was PBMCs from blood, obtained 11 to 12 days after vaccination. The receptor source for this set is a middle-aged man who received an inactivated influenza vaccine.

The table lists this clonotype with a few counts. This chain uses TRBV6-5 with TRBJ2-5, with D tentatively TRBD2 (6 bases). V was shortened by 6 bases and J by 6 bases, with 11 bases between the two germline ends. Germline loops: CDR1 MNHEY, CDR2 SVGAGI. The CDR3 consists of 12 residues. The CDR3 coding sequence is TGTGCCAGCAGAACGGGAGTGAAGACCCAGTACTTC. It specifies CASRTGVKTQYF.

J is TRBJ2-2 and V is TRBV7-3, with 9 bases fitting TRBD1. Germline assignment: CDR1 SGHTA and CDR2 FQGTGA. With 4 bases clipped from V and 6 bases from J, the junction kept 6 bases outside the gene matches. The CDR3 loop spans 15 amino acids. Here the CDR3 reads CASSYAGTGPGELFF. CDR3 nucleotide sequence: TGTGCCAGCAGCTACGCCGGGACAGGGCCCGGGGAGCTGTTTTTT.

At least ten counts were recorded for this clonotype. V is TRBV11-2 and J is TRBJ2-5; no clear D. This CDR3 has 14 residues. Trimming removed 1 base at V and 4 bases at J, with 10 bases between. Germline V gives CDR1 SGHAT, CDR2 FQNNGV. Written as DNA, the CDR3 is TGTGCCAGCAGCTTAGTTGGGGTCCCAGAGACCCAGTACTTC. Its translation: CASSLVGVPETQYF.

The chain employs TRBV12-3 or TRBV12-4 and TRBJ2-7, with 7 bases identical to TRBD2. V lost 0 bases to trimming and J lost 2 bases; unmatched junction nucleotides: 7. The CDR3 sequence is 16 residues long. CDR3 in amino acids: CASSLALGGGTYEQYF. DNA for the CDR3: TGTGCCAGCAGTTTAGCGCTTGGGGGAGGGACCTACGAGCAGTACTTC.

The chain combines TRBV25-1 with TRBJ2-3; D not resolved. V dropped 6 bases and J dropped 0 bases, with 7 bases sitting between them. CDR3 length: 13 residues. Germline values: CDR1 MGHDK, CDR2 SYGVNS. This CDR3 is CASRQFSTDTQYF. For the CDR3, the DNA is TGTGCCAGCAGACAGTTCAGCACAGATACGCAGTATTTT.

The chain uses TRBV18 and TRBJ2-1; TRBD2 matches at 15 bases. The CDR3 is 18 amino acids. Per germline, CDR1 KGHSH and CDR2 LQKENI. J was trimmed by 8 bases and V by 3 bases; bases with no gene match: 11. As DNA, the CDR3 is TGTGCCAGCTCACCCCGCGGACTAGCGGGAGGGGCAGGGTATGAGCAGTTCTTC. Translation gives CASSPRGLAGGAGYEQFF.